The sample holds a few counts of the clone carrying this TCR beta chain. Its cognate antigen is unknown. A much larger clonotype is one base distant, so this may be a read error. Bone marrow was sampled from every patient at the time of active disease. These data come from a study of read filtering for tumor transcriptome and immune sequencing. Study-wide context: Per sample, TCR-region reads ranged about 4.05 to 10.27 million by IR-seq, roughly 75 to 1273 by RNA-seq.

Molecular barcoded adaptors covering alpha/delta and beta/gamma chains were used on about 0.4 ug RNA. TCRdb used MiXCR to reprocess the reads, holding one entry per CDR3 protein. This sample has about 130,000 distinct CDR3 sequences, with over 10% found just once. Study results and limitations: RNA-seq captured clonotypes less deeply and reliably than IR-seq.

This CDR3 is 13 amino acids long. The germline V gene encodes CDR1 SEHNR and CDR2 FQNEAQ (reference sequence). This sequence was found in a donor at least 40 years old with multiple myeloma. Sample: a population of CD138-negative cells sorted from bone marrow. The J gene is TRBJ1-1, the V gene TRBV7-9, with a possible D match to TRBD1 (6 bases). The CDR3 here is CASYREGNTEALF. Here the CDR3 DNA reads TGTGCCAGCTACAGGGAAGGGAACACTGAAGCTCTCTTT.